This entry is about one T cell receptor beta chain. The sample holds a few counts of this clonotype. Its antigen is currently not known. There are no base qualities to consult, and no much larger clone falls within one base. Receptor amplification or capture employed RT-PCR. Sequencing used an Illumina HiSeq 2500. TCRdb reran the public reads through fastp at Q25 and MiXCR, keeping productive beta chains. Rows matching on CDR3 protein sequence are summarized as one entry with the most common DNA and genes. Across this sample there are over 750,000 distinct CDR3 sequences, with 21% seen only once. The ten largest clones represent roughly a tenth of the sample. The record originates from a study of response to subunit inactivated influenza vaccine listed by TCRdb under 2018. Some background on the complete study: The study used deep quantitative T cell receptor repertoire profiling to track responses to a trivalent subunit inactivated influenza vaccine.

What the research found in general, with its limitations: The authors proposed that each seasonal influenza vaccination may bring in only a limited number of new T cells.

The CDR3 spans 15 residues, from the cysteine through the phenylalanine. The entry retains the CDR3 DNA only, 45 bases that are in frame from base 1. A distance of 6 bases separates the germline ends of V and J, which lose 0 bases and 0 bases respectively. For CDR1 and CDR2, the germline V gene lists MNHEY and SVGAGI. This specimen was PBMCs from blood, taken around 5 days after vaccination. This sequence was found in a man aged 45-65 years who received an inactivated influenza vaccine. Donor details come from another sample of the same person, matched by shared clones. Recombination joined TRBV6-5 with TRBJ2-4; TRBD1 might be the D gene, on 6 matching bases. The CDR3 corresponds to CASSYSTGAKNIQYF. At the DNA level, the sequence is TGTGCCAGCAGTTACTCGACAGGAGCCAAAAACATTCAGTACTTC.